This T cell receptor beta chain was recorded in a study of blood T cells in healthy people across ages. Then a second PCR, running roughly 7 to 11 cycles, was carried out with a sample-barcoded 5' primer and a J-beta primer mix. There were at least 3 million CDR3-containing paired-end reads obtained from each sample. TCRdb passed the 5' RACE reads through MiXCR, listing each CDR3 protein once. Of more than 800,000 distinct CDR3 sequences listed, 45% were seen once; the top ten hold over 15%. This clonotype has just a few counts. The target antigen is unknown. CDR3 size: 15 residues. The V gene's germline CDR1 is SGHVS and CDR2 FNYEAQ. Trimming removed 5 bases at V and 6 bases at J, with 20 bases between. Notes on the study in general: Possibly, changes in expanded clonotypes were confounded because donor CMV status was unknown. A strong correlation was seen between TCR beta diversity and naive T cell percentage.

All donors came from Russia, were Caucasian and healthy, and spanned ages about 6 to 100. This sequence was found in a woman between 55 and 75 years old in good health. The chain uses TRBV7-6 and TRBJ2-7; D may be TRBD1 (6 bases). The specimen sequenced was blood. The CDR3 region has the DNA TGTGCCAGCAGCCCTACCGCCGACAGGCCCGGCGAGCAGTACTTC. It translates to CASSPTADRPGEQYF.